The 20 T cell receptor beta chains listed next were all sequenced from one sample in a study of blood T cell repertoires in COVID-19. Libraries were prepared by immunoSEQ multiplex PCR; TCRdb keeps only in-frame clonotypes and omits some of them. The data show 170,000 or so clones, with just under 80% seen just once and about 7% held by the top ten. Sequences were obtained from peripheral blood. The receptors originated from a man aged 70 or older with active or convalescent COVID-19.

This chain links TRBV11-3 with TRBJ2-1; 11 bases match TRBD2. The CDR3 contains 15 residues. V was pared by 5 bases and J by 6 bases, with 6 bases of the junction left unmatched. Germline values: CDR1 SGHNT, CDR2 YENEEA. CDR3 in amino acids: CASSPGLADRNEQFF. The CDR3 region has the DNA TGTGCCAGCAGCCCGGGACTAGCGGATCGCAATGAGCAGTTCTTC. Full variable domain (outside the CDR3, taken from reference TRBV11-3 and TRBJ2-1): EAGVVQSPRYKIIEKKQPVAFWCNPISGHNTLYWYLQNLGQGPELLIRYENEEAVDDSQLPKDRFSAERLKGVDSTLKIQPAELGDSAVYLCASSPGLADRNEQFFGPGTRLTVL.

The chain carries TRBV18 and TRBJ2-2; 9 nucleotides match TRBD2. Per the germline V gene, CDR1 is KGHSH and CDR2 is LQKENI. The CDR3 totals 16 residues. V gave up 3 bases and J gave up 4 bases; unmatched junction bases: 6. The CDR3 reads CASSPSLAGATGELFF. The CDR3 DNA reads TGTGCCAGCTCACCGTCTTTAGCGGGGGCCACCGGGGAGCTGTTTTTT.

V gene TRBV2 combines with J gene TRBJ1-1; D perhaps matches TRBD1 (5 bases). Germline CDR1 SNHLY, CDR2 FYNNEI. V gave up 4 bases and J gave up 4 bases, with 13 bases separating them. The CDR3 covers 14 residues. The CDR3 DNA is TGTGCCAGCAGTGTGGGGGGGGTTGGCACTGAAGCTTTCTTT. Its translation is CASSVGGVGTEAFF.

A few counts support this clone. The rearrangement joins TRBV27 to TRBJ1-3; TRBD1 matches 8 bases. The CDR3 runs to 15 residues. J lost 0 bases, V lost 3 bases, and 1 base had no gene match. CDR1 MNHEY and CDR2 SMNVEV come from the germline V gene (reference sequence). The CDR3 DNA sequence: TGTGCCAGCAGTTTTGACAGGGGCTCTGGAAACACCATATATTTT. This gives the protein CASSFDRGSGNTIYF.

This clone was counted once. Other DNA variants within this sample encode the same CDR3. The chain is built from TRBV5-1 and TRBJ2-1; 7 bases are a match to TRBD2. Losses at the gene ends were 4 bases for V and 0 bases for J; bases not matched to a gene: 7. The CDR3 extends over 16 amino acids. Germline V gives CDR1 SGHRS, CDR2 YFSETQ. The CDR3 sequence: CASSLSSGSSYNEQFF. The CDR3 DNA follows: TGCGCCAGCAGCCTTTCTAGCGGTAGCTCCTACAATGAGCAGTTCTTC.

The chain couples TRBV4-2 to TRBJ2-2; D is undetermined. This CDR3 region has 16 residues. The germline gives CDR1 LGHNA, CDR2 YNFKEQ. V lost 0 bases to trimming and J lost 3 bases, with 11 bases between them. The DNA of the CDR3 is TGTGCCAGCAGCCAAGATAGCCGCACCGACACCGGGGAGCTGTTTTTT. As protein: CASSQDSRTDTGELFF.

CDR3 DNA: TGTGCCAGCAGCCGGACAGGGGCCTACGAGCAGTACTTC. Translation gives CASSRTGAYEQYF. The V call is TRBV6-5, the J call TRBJ2-7; 9 positions agree with TRBD1. Losses at the gene ends were 6 bases for V and 2 bases for J; bases not matched to a gene: 2. From germline, CDR1 is MNHEY and CDR2 SVGAGI. The CDR3 runs to 13 residues.

The gene calls are TRBV7-5 and TRBJ1-5. TRBV7-5 is classified as a pseudogene. This CDR3 spans 17 amino acids. The CDR3 loop reads CARSFGRRARIDQPQHF. The DNA for the CDR3 is TGTGCCAGAAGTTTTGGTCGGCGGGCTAGGATTGACCAGCCCCAGCATTTT.

V and J are TRBV6-5 and TRBJ2-1, with no clear D. This CDR3 has 11 amino acids. Trimming cost V 5 bases and J 7 bases, with 6 bases left between them. Germline assignment: CDR1 MNHEY and CDR2 SVGAGI. DNA for the CDR3: TGTGCCAGCAGTCGTAATAATGAGCAGTTCTTC. Encoded protein: CASSRNNEQFF.

The DNA of the CDR3 is TGTGCCAGCAGCCAGGACAGGGGGCAAAATTCACCCCTCCACTTT. Its protein is CASSQDRGQNSPLHF. V is TRBV2 and J is TRBJ1-6, with TRBD1 matching over 11 bases. In germline, CDR1 is SNHLY, CDR2 FYNNEI. The junction had 5 bases not matched to a gene; V was cut back by 6 bases and J by 7 bases. The CDR3 has 15 residues.

The V and J genes are TRBV4-2 and TRBJ1-2; weak D call: TRBD1 (5 bases). Germline values: CDR1 LGHNA, CDR2 YNFKEQ. Trimming left V 0 bases short and J 4 bases short, with 12 bases between. The CDR3 totals 15 residues. CDR3 sequence reads: CASSQDLGQGYGYTF. CDR3 DNA sequence: TGTGCCAGCAGCCAAGATTTGGGCCAGGGCTATGGCTACACCTTC.

The chain joins TRBV18 to TRBJ2-7; 7 bases line up with TRBD1. Trimming cost V 6 bases and J 2 bases; bases outside gene matches: 10. Per germline, CDR1 KGHSH and CDR2 LQKENI. The CDR3 runs to 15 residues. The CDR3 sequence: CASSPYRGSTYEQYF. DNA of the CDR3: TGTGCCAGCTCTCCGTACAGGGGATCTACCTACGAGCAGTACTTC. Looking up the rest from reference TRBV18 and TRBJ2-7 gives the full variable domain: NAGVMQNPRHLVRRRGQEARLRCSPMKGHSHVYWYRQLPEEGLKFMVYLQKENIIDESGMPKERFSAEFPKEGPSILRIQQVVRGDSAAYFCASSPYRGSTYEQYFGPGTRLTVT.

The chain employs TRBV9 and TRBJ2-1, with 11 bases that match TRBD2. CDR1 SGDLS and CDR2 YYNGEE come from the germline V gene. V lost 4 bases, J lost 1 base, and 10 bases stayed unmatched. There are 18 residues in the CDR3. The CDR3 region has the DNA TGTGCCAGCAGCTCGGGACTAGCGGAGGGGGGGTCCTACAATGAGCAGTTCTTC. Encoded protein: CASSSGLAEGGSYNEQFF.

This rearrangement joins TRBV19 to TRBJ2-3, with 11 bases fitting TRBD2. Trimming took 3 bases from V and 2 from J; bases not matched to a gene: 10. The length of the CDR3 is 18 residues. Germline V gene sequence: CDR1 LNHDA, CDR2 SQIVND (reference sequence). The CDR3 spells CASSILAGGSDFTDTQYF. Written as DNA, the CDR3 is TGTGCCAGTAGTATTCTAGCGGGGGGTTCGGACTTCACAGATACGCAGTATTTT.

This clone was picked up one time. The chain recombines TRBV2 with TRBJ1-1; D may be TRBD1 (5 bases). Germline assignment: CDR1 SNHLY and CDR2 FYNNEI. CDR3 length: 12 amino acids. Trimming took off 3 bases at V and 6 bases at J, with 8 bases between the two ends. This CDR3 is CASSDRGPEAFF. The DNA of the CDR3 is TGTGCCAGCAGTGATAGGGGTCCTGAAGCTTTCTTT.

The CDR3 DNA reads TGTGCCAGTAGTATTAGTCGATCGGGATTTGGAGATACGCAGTATTTT. This gives the protein CASSISRSGFGDTQYF. V and J are TRBV19 and TRBJ2-3, with D perhaps TRBD2 (5 bases). This CDR3 comprises 16 residues. The germline V gene has CDR1 LNHDA and CDR2 SQIVND (reference sequence). V lost 3 bases, J lost 5 bases, and 18 bases lay in between.

The chain joins TRBV15 to TRBJ1-5; D may be TRBD1 (5 bases). Germline values: CDR1 LNHNV, CDR2 YYDKDF (reference sequence). Trimming stripped 3 bases from V and 2 bases from J, with 11 bases between. The CDR3 sequence is 15 residues long. CDR3 nucleotide sequence: TGTGCCACCAGCAGCCCTAAGACAGGCAATCAGCCCCAGCATTTT. Its protein is CATSSPKTGNQPQHF.

CDR3 nucleotides: TGTGCCAGTAGTAGGGGACAGGCCCGATCACCCCTCCACTTT. Its translation: CASSRGQARSPLHF. The chain uses TRBV19 and TRBJ1-6; 8 nucleotides agree with TRBD1. The CDR3 length is 14 residues. Germline loops: CDR1 LNHDA, CDR2 SQIVND (reference sequence). V was pared by 4 bases and J by 10 bases, with 6 bases of the junction left unmatched.

The chain couples TRBV2 to TRBJ1-1; TRBD1 matches 7 bases. Germline assignment: CDR1 SNHLY and CDR2 FYNNEI. V lost 7 bases, J lost 0 bases, and 11 bases stayed unmatched. The CDR3 is 16 residues long. The CDR3 loop is CASTPRTGFMNTEAFF. CDR3 nucleotides: TGTGCCAGCACCCCCCGGACAGGATTTATGAACACTGAAGCTTTCTTT.

The chain is built from TRBV2 and TRBJ1-4, with 8 bases identical to TRBD1. Germline CDR1 reads SNHLY; CDR2 reads FYNNEI. This CDR3 region has 15 residues. Trimming removed 5 bases from V and 3 bases from J; junction bases left unmatched: 5. The DNA of the CDR3 is TGTGCCAGCAGTTTCCAGGGGGCGTCTAATGAAAAACTGTTTTTT. It encodes CASSFQGASNEKLFF. The full variable domain, rest sourced from reference TRBV2 and TRBJ1-4, is EPEVTQTPSHQVTQMGQEVILRCVPISNHLYFYWYRQILGQKVEFLVSFYNNEISEKSEIFDDQFSVERPDGSNFTLKIRSTKLEDSAMYFCASSFQGASNEKLFFGSGTQLSVL.